The 20 T cell receptor beta chains listed next were all sequenced from one sample in a study of radiotherapy plus CTLA-4 blockade in lung cancer. The table came from immunoSEQ multiplex PCR; TCRdb's copy has only in-frame clones and leaves some out. Here the sample spans tens of thousands of clones, around nine tenths being singletons. The sample in question was peripheral blood, obtained from a patient treated with radiotherapy plus ipilimumab. The receptors stem from a human donor with non-small cell lung cancer that progressed on radiotherapy plus ipilimumab.

V and J are TRBV2 and TRBJ1-1, with TRBD1 as a possible D gene (5 bases). V was clipped by 7 bases and J by 1 base, with 10 bases between them. The CDR3 spans 13 residues. Germline V gene sequence: CDR1 SNHLY, CDR2 FYNNEI. The CDR3 DNA is TGTGCCAGCACTGTGGGGACGAACACTGAAGCTTTCTTT. Translating it yields CASTVGTNTEAFF.

The chain recombines TRBV2 with TRBJ1-5, with no clear D. This CDR3 has 15 amino acids. Trimming removed 4 bases at V and 0 bases at J, with 10 bases between. In germline, CDR1 is SNHLY, CDR2 FYNNEI. The CDR3: CASSGRRPSNQPQHF. The DNA of the CDR3 is TGTGCCAGCAGTGGAAGGAGACCTAGCAATCAGCCCCAGCATTTT.

The table lists this clone with a count of one. The CDR3: CASSPGGDYGYTF. The CDR3 DNA follows: TGTGCCAGCAGCCCGGGGGGCGACTATGGCTACACCTTC. This chain uses TRBV7-8 with TRBJ1-2, with D possibly matching TRBD1 (6 bases). The V gene's germline CDR1 is SGHVS and CDR2 FQNEAQ. The ends were cut back, 5 bases at V and 3 bases at J, with 10 bases in the middle. The CDR3 consists of 13 residues.

The rearrangement uses TRBV30 and TRBJ2-2; TRBD1 matches at 10 bases. Germline V lookup: CDR1 GTSNPN, CDR2 SVGIG (reference sequence). Trimming cost V 5 bases and J 6 bases; bases outside gene matches: 9. The CDR3 length is 15 residues. This CDR3 reads CAWAPGTGAAGELFF. DNA for the CDR3: TGTGCCTGGGCCCCTGGGACAGGGGCGGCCGGGGAGCTGTTTTTT.

This clone was seen just once. The chain has TRBV19 and TRBJ1-1; 7 positions match TRBD1. This CDR3 region has 14 residues. V was pared by 5 bases and J by 0 bases, with 3 bases of the junction left unmatched. Germline V gives CDR1 LNHDA, CDR2 SQIVND (reference sequence). The CDR3 here is CASSETGMNTEAFF. The CDR3 DNA follows: TGTGCCAGTAGTGAGACAGGGATGAACACTGAAGCTTTCTTT.

The chain couples TRBV5-6 to TRBJ1-2; D is unclear. The V gene lost 0 bases and the J gene lost 2 bases, with 8 bases spanning the gap. The length of the CDR3 is 14 residues. The germline gives CDR1 SGHDT, CDR2 YYEEEE. The CDR3 bases are TGTGCCAGCAGCTTGGCCCCAGAAAACTATGGCTACACCTTC. It is translated as CASSLAPENYGYTF.

With respect to this clone: One end of the junction does not line up with germline, which may come from a read error. V is TRBV10-3 and J is TRBJ2-1; 9 bases align to TRBD1. CDR1 is ENHRY, CDR2 SYGVKD, per germline. This CDR3 spans 15 amino acids. The CDR3 sequence is CAIGEGDRVYNEQFF. Written as DNA, the CDR3 is TGTGCCATCGGTGAGGGGGACAGGGTATACAATGAGCAGTTCTTC.

This chain uses TRBV10-3 with TRBJ2-7, with 10 bases aligning to TRBD1. Germline CDR1 ENHRY, CDR2 SYGVKD. The V segment lost 3 bases and the J segment 2 bases; nucleotides outside the gene matches: 1. The CDR3 has 14 amino acids. CDR3 in DNA: TGTGCCATCAGTGACGGGACAGGGGCCTACGAGCAGTACTTC. Translated: CAISDGTGAYEQYF.

The rearrangement joins TRBV18 to TRBJ1-4; D is ambiguous. Per the germline V gene, CDR1 is KGHSH and CDR2 is LQKENI. Trimming removed 2 bases from V and 3 bases from J, with 10 bases in between. The CDR3 has 15 residues. The CDR3 spells CASSPWQEPNEKLFF. The CDR3 DNA reads as TGTGCCAGCTCACCATGGCAGGAACCTAATGAAAAACTGTTTTTT. The variable domain in full, completed from reference TRBV18 and TRBJ1-4, reads NAGVMQNPRHLVRRRGQEARLRCSPMKGHSHVYWYRQLPEEGLKFMVYLQKENIIDESGMPKERFSAEFPKEGPSILRIQQVVRGDSAAYFCASSPWQEPNEKLFFGSGTQLSVL.

V usage is TRBV5-1 and J usage is TRBJ2-7; D call uncertain. The CDR3 has 11 residues. Germline V CDR1 and CDR2: SGHRS, YFSETQ. The germline V and J ends were trimmed by 5 bases and 4 bases, with 7 bases remaining between them. The CDR3 sequence is CASRGEYEQYF. CDR3 DNA sequence: TGCGCCAGCAGGGGCGAGTACGAGCAGTACTTC.

This clone appeared once. The chain couples TRBV27 to TRBJ2-7; D is uncertain. CDR3 length: 9 amino acids. The germline V and J ends were trimmed by 11 bases and 4 bases, with 6 bases remaining between them. Germline V lookup: CDR1 MNHEY, CDR2 SMNVEV (reference sequence). CDR3 protein: CAGCYEQYF. CDR3 in DNA: TGTGCCGGATGTTACGAGCAGTACTTC.

As DNA, the CDR3 is TGCGCCAGCAGCCAAGAGGTTGGCCAGAATCAGCCCCAGCATTTT. As protein: CASSQEVGQNQPQHF. This rearrangement joins TRBV4-1 to TRBJ1-5; no reliable D call. V lost 0 bases and J lost 4, with 10 bases in between. CDR3 length: 15 residues. The V gene's germline CDR1 is MGHRA and CDR2 YSYEKL.

The rearrangement links TRBV27 to TRBJ2-7; no definite D call. Germline CDR1 is MNHEY and CDR2 is SMNVEV (reference sequence). CDR3 length: 13 residues. The V end lost 6 bases, the J end lost 3 bases, and 12 bases lay between the germline ends. The CDR3 nucleotides are TGTGCCAGCAGCCTCGCCCCGGACTACGAGCAGTACTTC. Its translation: CASSLAPDYEQYF.

V gene TRBV28 combines with J gene TRBJ1-1, with 7 bases aligning to TRBD1. There are 14 residues in the CDR3. Germline V gene lookup returns CDR1 MDHEN and CDR2 SYDVKM. Trimming took 5 bases from V and 5 from J; bases not matched to a gene: 8. The CDR3 DNA is TGTGCCAGCAGTCCCCAGACAGGGAGGACTGAAGCTTTCTTT. Protein: CASSPQTGRTEAFF. The complete variable domain, with remaining parts taken from reference TRBV28 and TRBJ1-1, reads DVKVTQSSRYLVKRTGEKVFLECVQDMDHENMFWYRQDPGLGLRLIYFSYDVKMKEKGDIPEGYSVSREKKERFSLILESASTNQTSMYLCASSPQTGRTEAFFGQGTRLTVV.

The table lists this clone with a few counts. The chain has TRBV2 and TRBJ1-2, with D possibly being TRBD1 (6 bases). The CDR3 runs 14 residues. Trimming left V 4 bases short and J 6 bases short, with 15 bases between. Germline CDR1 is SNHLY and CDR2 is FYNNEI. The DNA of the CDR3 is TGTGCCAGCAGTGGAATGGAGACAGGAAATGGCTACACCTTC. It codes for CASSGMETGNGYTF.

This sequence joins TRBV27 and TRBJ2-5; 7 nucleotides match TRBD1. The germline CDR1 and CDR2 sequences are MNHEY and SMNVEV (reference sequence). Trimming removed 8 bases from V and 4 bases from J; junction bases left unmatched: 10. The CDR3 extends over 14 amino acids. CDR3 in amino acids: CASGLPGQRETQYF. CDR3 DNA sequence: TGTGCCAGCGGTCTACCGGGACAGCGAGAGACCCAGTACTTC.

The V gene is TRBV18, the J gene TRBJ2-7; the D is unclear. The germline V and J ends were trimmed by 3 bases and 4 bases, with 4 bases remaining between them. This CDR3 contains 11 residues. Per the germline V gene, CDR1 is KGHSH and CDR2 is LQKENI. The CDR3 spells CASSPEYEQYF. DNA of the CDR3: TGTGCCAGCTCACCTGAATACGAGCAGTACTTC.

V usage is TRBV9 and J usage is TRBJ2-2; D possibly corresponds to TRBD2 (5 bases). The ends were cut back, 4 bases at V and 6 bases at J, with 10 bases in the middle. The germline V gene has CDR1 SGDLS and CDR2 YYNGEE. CDR3 length: 13 amino acids. The chain's CDR3 is CASSPAGSGELFF. DNA of the CDR3: TGTGCCAGCAGCCCCGCGGGTTCCGGGGAGCTGTTTTTT.

V and J are TRBV15 and TRBJ1-1; D remains unclear. This CDR3 comprises 14 residues. The germline V gene encodes CDR1 LNHNV and CDR2 YYDKDF (reference sequence). V lost 1 base and J lost 8, with 14 bases in between. In nucleotides, the CDR3 is TGTGCCACCAGCAGAGGTGGAGTGGGATCAGAAGCTTTCTTT. Amino acids: CATSRGGVGSEAFF. The full variable domain, rest sourced from reference TRBV15 and TRBJ1-1, is DAMVIQNPRYQVTQFGKPVTLSCSQTLNHNVMYWYQQKSSQAPKLLFHYYDKDFNNEADTPDNFQSRRPNTSFCFLDIRSPGLGDTAMYLCATSRGGVGSEAFFGQGTRLTVV.

This clone was counted once. This chain connects TRBV11-1 to TRBJ2-7; 8 bases fit TRBD1. The CDR3 sequence is 13 residues long. After removal of 4 bases from V and 6 bases from J, the junction contained 5 bases not matched to a gene. Germline CDR1 and CDR2: SGHAT and FQDESV (reference sequence). CDR3 bases: TGTGCCAGCAGCTCAACGGACAGGGCCGAGCAGTACTTC. Translated: CASSSTDRAEQYF.